The 31 T cell receptor beta chains given below trace back to one sample, sequenced in a study of blood T cell repertoires in COVID-19. Sequenced by immunoSEQ multiplex PCR; TCRdb stores in-frame clones only, minus some. The table has approximately 310,000 clones, approximately 85% seen once; the top ten hold 2.2%. The sample was PBMCs or T cells enriched from blood (not recorded which). The receptors were gathered from a young man who had recovered from COVID-19.

This chain uses TRBV5-1 with TRBJ2-5, with 7 positions matching TRBD1. J gave up 2 bases and V 4 bases, and 8 bases lay outside the gene matches. CDR3 length: 15 amino acids. Per the germline V gene, CDR1 is SGHRS and CDR2 is YFSETQ. The CDR3 DNA follows: TGCGCCAGCAGCGGAAGACAGGGTATACAAGAGACCCAGTACTTC. Translation: CASSGRQGIQETQYF. The variable domain in full, completed from reference TRBV5-1 and TRBJ2-5, reads KAGVTQTPRYLIKTRGQQVTLSCSPISGHRSVSWYQQTPGQGLQFLFEYFSETQRNKGNFPGRFSGRQFSNSRSEMNVSTLELGDSALYLCASSGRQGIQETQYFGPGTRLLVL.

This CDR3 is CASSAPGQGPYGYTF. The CDR3, as DNA: TGTGCCAGCAGCGCCCCGGGACAGGGACCGTACGGCTACACCTTC. The chain uses TRBV9 and TRBJ1-2; TRBD1 agrees at 9 bases. Per the germline V gene, CDR1 is SGDLS and CDR2 is YYNGEE. Losses at the gene ends were 3 bases for V and 8 bases for J; bases not matched to a gene: 11. The CDR3 is made up of 15 amino acids.

This clone has a handful of counts. The CDR3 is CASSLEGQVAGYTF. In DNA form, the CDR3 reads TGTGCCAGCAGCTTAGAAGGACAAGTGGCTGGCTACACCTTC. The genes are TRBV7-2 and TRBJ1-2, with D possibly matching TRBD1 (5 bases). The CDR3 loop spans 14 amino acids. Trimming removed 1 base from V and 7 bases from J, with 13 bases in between. CDR1 SGHTA and CDR2 FQGNSA come from the germline V gene.

The CDR3 loop is CAIRDRGDEQFF. The CDR3 nucleotides are TGTGCCATCCGGGACAGGGGTGATGAGCAGTTCTTC. The V gene is TRBV10-3, the J gene TRBJ2-1, with 10 bases identical to TRBD1. The germline CDR1 and CDR2 sequences are ENHRY and SYGVKD. With V trimmed by 8 bases and J by 8 bases, 3 bases remained unmatched. The CDR3 has 12 amino acids.

This clone has a single count. V is TRBV5-6 and J is TRBJ2-2; 7 nucleotides line up with TRBD1. Germline loops: CDR1 SGHDT, CDR2 YYEEEE. The trim removed 3 bases at V and 1 base at J, leaving 6 bases unmatched. The CDR3 totals 16 residues. The CDR3 sequence: CASSYAGTENTGELFF. DNA of the CDR3: TGTGCCAGCAGCTACGCCGGGACAGAGAACACCGGGGAGCTGTTTTTT.

This clone was seen a handful of times. This sequence joins TRBV20-1 and TRBJ1-2, with D maybe TRBD1 (5 bases). Germline V lookup: CDR1 DFQATT, CDR2 SNEGSKA (reference sequence). This CDR3 contains 11 residues. The ends were cut back, 3 bases at V and 8 bases at J, with 10 bases in the middle. The CDR3 here is CSARGPGGYTF. CDR3 coding DNA: TGCAGTGCTAGGGGGCCCGGAGGCTACACCTTC.

The chain combines TRBV2 with TRBJ2-1; TRBD2 aligns across 12 bases. V lost 4 bases to trimming and J lost 1 base; unmatched junction nucleotides: 8. The length of the CDR3 is 18 residues. Germline V gene data show CDR1 as SNHLY and CDR2 as FYNNEI. The DNA for the CDR3 is TGTGCCAGCAGTGTGCTAGCGGGGGGGCCAATATCCTACAATGAGCAGTTCTTC. It is translated as CASSVLAGGPISYNEQFF.

This chain's CDR3 is CASSLTETSGAQETQYF. In DNA form, the CDR3 reads TGCGCCAGCAGCCTAACCGAGACTAGCGGGGCCCAAGAGACCCAGTACTTC. The genes are TRBV4-1 and TRBJ2-5, with TRBD2 matching over 11 bases. The V gene end was trimmed by 4 bases and the J gene end by 1 base; junction bases not matched to a gene: 8. The CDR3 spans 17 residues. The germline V gene encodes CDR1 MGHRA and CDR2 YSYEKL.

The rearrangement links TRBV7-6 to TRBJ2-1, with TRBD2 matching 7 bases. V was clipped by 3 bases and J by 0 bases; unmatched bases: 2. Germline-derived CDR1 and CDR2 are SGHVS and FNYEAQ. The CDR3 totals 15 residues. CDR3: CASSFGLVSYNEQFF. The CDR3 DNA reads as TGTGCCAGCAGCTTCGGACTAGTCTCCTACAATGAGCAGTTCTTC.

This chain uses TRBV27 with TRBJ2-5, with 10 bases matching TRBD1. With 10 bases clipped from V and 0 bases from J, the junction kept 8 bases outside the gene matches. The germline gives CDR1 MNHEY, CDR2 SMNVEV (reference sequence). CDR3 length: 15 amino acids. CDR3 residues: CATSRTGGYQETQYF. DNA for the CDR3: TGTGCCACCAGCCGGACAGGGGGGTACCAAGAGACCCAGTACTTC.

The CDR3 DNA is TGTGCCAGCAGCTCGGACAGGGGGCGGCTTAGGGGCTACACCTTC. Encoded protein: CASSSDRGRLRGYTF. The chain carries TRBV5-6 and TRBJ1-2, with TRBD1 matching over 11 bases. The CDR3 totals 15 residues. V lost 3 bases and J lost 8; bases outside the gene matches: 9. Germline V gene data show CDR1 as SGHDT and CDR2 as YYEEEE.

This clone was counted between two and nine times. CDR3 DNA sequence: TGTGCCAGTAGTATAGTAGCGGGGGGGCCGTCAGATACGCAGTATTTT. Translating gives CASSIVAGGPSDTQYF. This rearrangement joins TRBV19 to TRBJ2-3; 11 nucleotides agree with TRBD2. The germline gives CDR1 LNHDA, CDR2 SQIVND (reference sequence). CDR3 length: 16 residues. V gave up 1 base and J gave up 4 bases; unmatched junction bases: 4.

CDR3 nucleotides: TGTGCCAGCAGGAGATCCATTCAGGGGATGAACACTGAAGCTTTCTTT. This sequence encodes CASRRSIQGMNTEAFF. The chain is built from TRBV7-9 and TRBJ1-1; D possibly corresponds to TRBD1 (6 bases). CDR1 and CDR2 (germline): SEHNR, FQNEAQ (reference sequence). V was trimmed by 6 bases and J by 0 bases, leaving 17 bases between them. This CDR3 region has 16 residues.

This chain joins TRBV29-1 and TRBJ1-2; D is possibly TRBD1 (6 bases). V was trimmed by 7 bases and J by 8 bases, leaving 23 bases between them. Germline-derived CDR1 and CDR2 are SQVTM and ANQGSEA. CDR3 length: 14 residues. The CDR3 nucleotides are TGCAGCGGAGCTGGGGACATTTTCCAAGGGGGCTACACCTTC. Protein: CSGAGDIFQGGYTF.

The V and J genes are TRBV7-8 and TRBJ1-1; D uncertain. Germline-derived CDR1 and CDR2 are SGHVS and FQNEAQ. This CDR3 comprises 13 residues. V was shortened by 8 bases and J by 3 bases, with 13 bases between the two germline ends. This CDR3 reads CASSEGYDTEAFF. CDR3 DNA sequence: TGTGCCAGCTCGGAGGGCTACGACACTGAAGCTTTCTTT.

This chain links TRBV27 with TRBJ1-1; D gene unclear. CDR1 is MNHEY and CDR2 is SMNVEV in the germline V gene (reference sequence). Trimming took off 10 bases at V and 5 bases at J, with 20 bases between the two ends. This CDR3 region has 14 residues. The CDR3 coding sequence is TGTGCCAACCCGGGCGAGGAATCGGGGACTGAAGCTTTCTTT. This codes for CANPGEESGTEAFF.

V is TRBV9 and J is TRBJ2-6, with 8 positions matching TRBD2. This CDR3 has 20 residues. The V and J ends lost 0 bases and 12 bases, in that order; junction bases with no gene match: 23. CDR1 and CDR2 from the germline V gene are SGDLS and YYNGEE. The DNA for the CDR3 is TGTGCCAGCAGCGTAGGGTCGGGCCTTGATTGGCGCGGGGGGAGTAGCGTCCTGACTTTC. Its translation is CASSVGSGLDWRGGSSVLTF.

The chain employs TRBV19 and TRBJ1-1, with TRBD1 identical over 9 bases. CDR1 is LNHDA, CDR2 SQIVND, per germline (reference sequence). CDR3 length: 14 residues. Germline trimming cut 5 bases from V and 2 bases from J; bases unmatched to any gene: 3. CDR3 sequence reads: CASSEQGANTEAFF. The CDR3 DNA is TGTGCCAGTAGTGAACAGGGGGCTAACACTGAAGCTTTCTTT.

This chain links TRBV14 with TRBJ1-1; 7 bases map to TRBD1. Losses at the gene ends were 2 bases for V and 4 bases for J; bases not matched to a gene: 7. The CDR3 is 15 amino acids. From germline, CDR1 is SGHDN and CDR2 FVKESK. This chain's CDR3 is CASSQLQTGSTEAFF. In DNA form, the CDR3 reads TGTGCCAGCAGCCAATTACAGACAGGGAGCACTGAAGCTTTCTTT.

J is TRBJ1-2 and V is TRBV30; D not certain. Trimming took 0 bases from V and 9 from J, leaving 11 bases between them. This CDR3 region has 12 residues. Germline V gene lookup returns CDR1 GTSNPN and CDR2 SVGIG (reference sequence). CDR3 residues: CAWSVGTGSYTF. CDR3 DNA: TGTGCCTGGAGTGTGGGAACGGGGAGCTACACCTTC.

V usage is TRBV2 and J usage is TRBJ1-5; no firm D call. CDR3 length: 13 amino acids. The germline V gene encodes CDR1 SNHLY and CDR2 FYNNEI. Trimming left V 3 bases short and J 6 bases short, with 9 bases between. The DNA for the CDR3 is TGTGCCAGCAGTGAGATGGGGAGTCAGCCCCAGCATTTT. Translated: CASSEMGSQPQHF.

This chain uses TRBV18 with TRBJ1-4; D is undetermined. The V end lost 2 bases, the J end lost 3 bases, and 16 bases lay between the germline ends. The CDR3 runs to 17 residues. Germline V lookup: CDR1 KGHSH, CDR2 LQKENI. The CDR3: CASSPFKTTSSNEKLFF. The DNA of the CDR3 is TGTGCCAGCTCACCATTCAAGACGACATCCTCTAATGAAAAACTGTTTTTT.

This sequence joins TRBV18 and TRBJ1-2, with 9 bases fitting TRBD1. Germline V CDR1 and CDR2: KGHSH, LQKENI. The CDR3 is made up of 13 amino acids. V was clipped by 1 base and J by 6 bases; unmatched bases: 0. CDR3 DNA sequence: TGTGCCAGCTCACCACGACAGGGGGATGGCTACACCTTC. Translated, it gives CASSPRQGDGYTF. The whole variable domain, remainder taken from reference TRBV18 and TRBJ1-2, is NAGVMQNPRHLVRRRGQEARLRCSPMKGHSHVYWYRQLPEEGLKFMVYLQKENIIDESGMPKERFSAEFPKEGPSILRIQQVVRGDSAAYFCASSPRQGDGYTFGSGTRLTVV.

The chain couples TRBV27 to TRBJ1-3; D gene ambiguous. Trimming pared 6 bases from V and 7 bases from J, leaving 13 bases between. Germline-derived CDR1 and CDR2 are MNHEY and SMNVEV (reference sequence). The CDR3 has 13 residues. The CDR3, as DNA: TGTGCCAGCAGGCTAGCCGGTGGGAACACCATATATTTT. Translation gives CASRLAGGNTIYF.

This clone was picked up one time. The chain joins TRBV5-1 to TRBJ2-3, with a tentative D call TRBD2 (5 bases). The germline V gene has CDR1 SGHRS and CDR2 YFSETQ. The germline V and J ends were trimmed by 3 bases and 3 bases, with 14 bases remaining between them. The CDR3 runs to 15 residues. CDR3 sequence reads: CASSSGRSGTDTQYF. Written as DNA, the CDR3 is TGCGCCAGCAGCTCCGGCCGGTCGGGAACAGATACGCAGTATTTT. Based on the CDR3 plus reference TRBV5-1 and TRBJ2-3, the full variable domain is KAGVTQTPRYLIKTRGQQVTLSCSPISGHRSVSWYQQTPGQGLQFLFEYFSETQRNKGNFPGRFSGRQFSNSRSEMNVSTLELGDSALYLCASSSGRSGTDTQYFGPGTRLTVL.

The rearrangement uses TRBV2 and TRBJ1-3; no definite D call. Germline values: CDR1 SNHLY, CDR2 FYNNEI. V lost 9 bases to trimming and J lost 0 bases, with 3 bases between them. The CDR3 is 11 residues long. CDR3 sequence (DNA): TGTGCCAGTAGCTCTGGAAACACCATATATTTT. This codes for CASSSGNTIYF. The entire variable domain, with the rest obtained from reference TRBV2 and TRBJ1-3, is as follows: EPEVTQTPSHQVTQMGQEVILRCVPISNHLYFYWYRQILGQKVEFLVSFYNNEISEKSEIFDDQFSVERPDGSNFTLKIRSTKLEDSAMYFCASSSGNTIYFGEGSWLTVV.

This clone was seen just once. This chain links TRBV10-2 with TRBJ1-1; D not resolved. The CDR3 is 12 amino acids. V was trimmed by 6 bases and J by 0 bases, leaving 5 bases between them. CDR1 is WSHSY and CDR2 is SAAADI in the germline V gene. The CDR3 region is CASSGLNTEAFF. DNA of the CDR3: TGCGCCAGCAGCGGGTTGAACACTGAAGCTTTCTTT.

This chain joins TRBV11-2 and TRBJ2-5, with 7 bases matching TRBD2. CDR1 SGHAT and CDR2 FQNNGV come from the germline V gene. This CDR3 is built from 17 residues. J gave up 0 bases and V 0 bases, and 7 bases lay outside the gene matches. CDR3 sequence: CASSLDGSGWYQETQYF. The CDR3 bases are TGTGCCAGCAGCTTAGATGGTAGCGGGTGGTACCAAGAGACCCAGTACTTC.

This clone was observed a single time. The chain combines TRBV18 with TRBJ1-1; D perhaps matches TRBD1 (5 bases). The CDR3 loop spans 12 amino acids. Germline V CDR1 and CDR2: KGHSH, LQKENI. Trimming took off 5 bases at V and 7 bases at J, with 11 bases between the two ends. The CDR3 reads CASSTDSVEAFF. The DNA for the CDR3 is TGTGCCAGCTCAACAGACAGCGTTGAAGCTTTCTTT.

In its sample, this clone was seen a few times. V is TRBV7-9 and J is TRBJ1-1; unclear D gene. Trimming took off 3 bases at V and 5 bases at J, with 10 bases between the two ends. The CDR3 has 13 residues. Germline V gene sequence: CDR1 SEHNR, CDR2 FQNEAQ (reference sequence). DNA of the CDR3: TGTGCCAGCAGCTTCCACGGGAGGACTGAAGCTTTCTTT. Translated: CASSFHGRTEAFF.

In its sample, this clone was seen a few times. V gene TRBV24-1 combines with J gene TRBJ2-1; TRBD2 matches at 8 bases. J lost 8 bases, V lost 0 bases, and 5 bases had no gene match. The CDR3 runs to 15 residues. Germline CDR1 is KGHDR and CDR2 is SFDVKD. The CDR3 DNA is TGTGCCACCAGTGATTTGGTTAGCGGGGTGGATGAGCAGTTCTTC. It is translated as CATSDLVSGVDEQFF.